This T cell receptor beta chain was retrieved from a study of blood T cell repertoires in COVID-19. Background on the study: Sources were T cells, B-cell-depleted T cells, or PBMCs; the material itself was cDNA or gDNA.

Produced via immunoSEQ multiplex PCR; TCRdb's table is partial and in-frame only. The sample contains 400,000 to 450,000 clones, more than 70% of which appear only once. Looked up from germline, CDR1 is MGHRA and CDR2 is YSYEKL. J was trimmed by 5 bases and V by 2 bases; bases with no gene match: 16. This CDR3 is 18 amino acids long. The clonotype originates from a woman aged 45-59 years with COVID-19, enrolled during active disease. This chain joins TRBV4-1 and TRBJ2-5; 8 bases are shared with TRBD1. The specimen was peripheral blood. CDR3 in amino acids: CASSQSDRGRSSAETQYF. Written as DNA, the CDR3 is TGCGCCAGCAGCCAAAGTGACAGGGGAAGGTCCTCGGCTGAGACCCAGTACTTC.